These T cell receptor beta chains were read from a single sample in a study of blood T cell repertoires in COVID-19. Measured with immunoSEQ multiplex PCR; TCRdb has only the in-frame clones, and not every one. This sample has fewer than 350,000 clones, with around 90% found just once. Sequencing used peripheral blood. The receptors come from a man younger than 35 with active or convalescent COVID-19. Each CDR3 is given with its conserved first and last residue. The D gene is left open where the match is weak. Size is omitted from some rows. Given values are once, few, many or a class for expanded clones.

J gene: TRBJ2-7
V gene: TRBV2
clone size: .
D gene: TRBD1
CDR3 protein: CASRLRQGAYEQYF

J gene: TRBJ1-2
V gene: TRBV6-6
clone size: .
D gene: .
CDR3 protein: CASSPVGEGYTF

J gene: TRBJ1-2
V gene: TRBV6-2/TRBV6-3
clone size: once
D gene: TRBD1
CDR3 protein: CASSYRRDRLNYGYTF

J gene: TRBJ2-1
V gene: TRBV7-9
clone size: .
D gene: TRBD1
CDR3 protein: CASSFDRVIEQFF

J gene: TRBJ2-1
V gene: TRBV9
clone size: .
D gene: .
CDR3 protein: CASSVGALRGNEQFF

J gene: TRBJ2-5
V gene: TRBV5-1
clone size: .
D gene: TRBD2
CDR3 protein: CASSLGSGGQETQYF

J gene: TRBJ1-6
V gene: TRBV5-5
clone size: .
D gene: .
CDR3 protein: CASSLESSYNSPLHF

J gene: TRBJ2-7
V gene: TRBV13
clone size: .
D gene: TRBD2
CDR3 protein: CASSLTPQGASGGMSYEQYF

J gene: TRBJ2-7
V gene: TRBV7-2
clone size: .
D gene: .
CDR3 protein: CASSSAGDEQYF

J gene: TRBJ2-1
V gene: TRBV7-9
clone size: .
D gene: .
CDR3 protein: CASIPSGKTNYNEQFF

J gene: TRBJ2-1
V gene: TRBV7-8
clone size: .
D gene: TRBD2
CDR3 protein: CASSLGMGGGSREQFF

J gene: TRBJ2-1
V gene: TRBV6-2/TRBV6-3
clone size: .
D gene: TRBD2
CDR3 protein: CASSLWTSGGLRSYNEQFF

J gene: TRBJ2-1
V gene: TRBV4-1
clone size: .
D gene: TRBD2
CDR3 protein: CASSQDRASGYNEQFF

J gene: TRBJ2-7
V gene: TRBV19
clone size: once
D gene: TRBD1
CDR3 protein: CASSPTGVYEQYF

J gene: TRBJ1-5
V gene: TRBV2
clone size: .
D gene: TRBD1
CDR3 protein: CASRGAAGGRVGSNQPQHF

J gene: TRBJ1-5
V gene: TRBV7-9
clone size: .
D gene: .
CDR3 protein: CASSSDTTGQPQHF

J gene: TRBJ2-7
V gene: TRBV29-1
clone size: .
D gene: TRBD1
CDR3 protein: CSVERTGQSSYEQYF

J gene: TRBJ1-5
V gene: TRBV7-8
clone size: few
D gene: TRBD1
CDR3 protein: CASSTDRRLNQPQHF

J gene: TRBJ2-5
V gene: TRBV27
clone size: .
D gene: .
CDR3 protein: CASSRGADQETQYF

J gene: TRBJ1-4
V gene: TRBV7-8
clone size: once
D gene: TRBD1
CDR3 protein: CASSSKSGTGSDEKLFF

J gene: TRBJ2-5
V gene: TRBV7-2
clone size: .
D gene: .
CDR3 protein: CASSTMGGQETQYF

J gene: TRBJ2-7
V gene: TRBV12-3/TRBV12-4
clone size: once
D gene: .
CDR3 protein: CASSEGVYEQYF